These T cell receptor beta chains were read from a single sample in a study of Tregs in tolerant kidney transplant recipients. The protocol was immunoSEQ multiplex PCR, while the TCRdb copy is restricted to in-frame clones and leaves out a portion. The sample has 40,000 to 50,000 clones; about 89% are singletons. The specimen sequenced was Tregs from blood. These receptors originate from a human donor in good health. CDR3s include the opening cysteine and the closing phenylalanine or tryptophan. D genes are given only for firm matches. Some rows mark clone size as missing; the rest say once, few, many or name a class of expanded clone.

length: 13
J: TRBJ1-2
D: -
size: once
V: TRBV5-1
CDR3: CASRFEGRYGYTF
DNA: TGCGCCAGCAGGTTTGAAGGGCGCTATGGCTACACCTTC

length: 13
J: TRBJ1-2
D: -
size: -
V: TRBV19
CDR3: CASSIPTNYGYTF
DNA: TGTGCCAGTAGTATCCCTACTAACTATGGCTACACCTTC

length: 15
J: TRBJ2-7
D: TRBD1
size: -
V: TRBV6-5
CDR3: CASSYRHRGSREQYF
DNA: TGTGCCAGCAGTTACAGGCACAGGGGGAGTCGCGAGCAGTACTTC

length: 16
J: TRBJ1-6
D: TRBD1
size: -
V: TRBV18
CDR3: CASSSKAAGGMSPLHF
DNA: TGTGCCAGCTCTTCAAAAGCGGCAGGGGGCATGTCACCCCTCCACTTT

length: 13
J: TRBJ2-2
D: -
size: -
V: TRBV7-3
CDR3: CASSPSGAGELFF
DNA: TGTGCCAGCAGCCCCTCAGGGGCCGGGGAGCTGTTTTTT

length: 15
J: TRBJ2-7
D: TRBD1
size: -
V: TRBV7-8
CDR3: CASTLDRGRTYEQYF
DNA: TGTGCCAGCACCCTAGACAGGGGGCGAACCTACGAGCAGTACTTC

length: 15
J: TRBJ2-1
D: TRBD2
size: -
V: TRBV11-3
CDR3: CASSLEGRLADEQFF
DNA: TGTGCCAGCAGCTTAGAGGGAAGACTAGCGGATGAGCAGTTCTTC

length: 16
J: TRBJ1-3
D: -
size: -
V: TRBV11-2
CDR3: CASSLASPGSGNTIYF
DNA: TGTGCCAGCAGCCTCGCGTCACCAGGGTCCGGAAACACCATATATTTT

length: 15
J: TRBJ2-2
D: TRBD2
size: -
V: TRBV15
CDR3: CATGAGGTNTGELFF
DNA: TGTGCCACAGGAGCGGGGGGAACGAACACCGGGGAGCTGTTTTTT

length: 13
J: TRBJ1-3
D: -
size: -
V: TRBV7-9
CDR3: CASSLALGNTIYF
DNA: TGTGCCAGCAGCTTAGCGCTCGGAAACACCATATATTTT

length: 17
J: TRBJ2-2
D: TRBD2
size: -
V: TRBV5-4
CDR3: CASSSFAGGPYTGELFF
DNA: TGTGCCAGCAGCTCCTTTGCGGGAGGGCCTTACACCGGGGAGCTGTTTTTT

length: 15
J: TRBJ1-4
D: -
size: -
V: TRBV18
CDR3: CASSPFPQGTHLSAF
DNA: TGTGCCAGCTCACCCTTCCCCCAGGGAACGCACCTATCTGCTTTT

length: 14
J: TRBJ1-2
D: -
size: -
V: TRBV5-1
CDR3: CASSLARLADGYTF
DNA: TGCGCCAGCAGCTTGGCCCGACTTGCGGATGGCTACACCTTC

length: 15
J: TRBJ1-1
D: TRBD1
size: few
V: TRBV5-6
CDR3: CASSLGRQGNTEAFF
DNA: TGTGCCAGCAGCTTGGGGAGACAGGGGAACACTGAAGCTTTCTTT

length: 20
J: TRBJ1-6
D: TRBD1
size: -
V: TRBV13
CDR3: CASSLMWGGQGHGGYSPLHF
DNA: TGTGCCAGCAGCTTAATGTGGGGGGGACAGGGCCATGGCGGTTATTCACCCCTCCACTTT

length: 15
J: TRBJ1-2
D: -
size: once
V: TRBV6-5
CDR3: CASSYSRGAGYGYTF
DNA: TGTGCCAGCAGTTACTCCCGGGGGGCGGGCTATGGCTACACCTTC

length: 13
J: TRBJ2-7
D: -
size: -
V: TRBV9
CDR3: CASSVGPYYEQYF
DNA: TGTGCCAGCAGCGTAGGACCCTACTACGAGCAGTACTTC

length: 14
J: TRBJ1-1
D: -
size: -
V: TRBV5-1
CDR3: CASSLDQMNTEAFF
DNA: TGCGCCAGCAGCTTAGACCAGATGAACACTGAAGCTTTCTTT

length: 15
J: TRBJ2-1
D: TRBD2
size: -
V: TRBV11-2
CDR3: CASSFASGVYNEQFF
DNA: TGTGCCAGCAGCTTCGCTAGCGGGGTGTACAATGAGCAGTTCTTC

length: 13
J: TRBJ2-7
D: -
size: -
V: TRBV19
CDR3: CASIRQGSYEQYF
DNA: TGTGCCAGTATAAGGCAGGGCTCCTACGAGCAGTACTTC

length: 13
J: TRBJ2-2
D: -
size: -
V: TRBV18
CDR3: CASSPTYTGELFF
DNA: TGTGCCAGCTCACCGACTTACACCGGGGAGCTGTTTTTT

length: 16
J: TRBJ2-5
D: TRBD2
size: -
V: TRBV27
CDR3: CASSFASGGSQETQYF
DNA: TGTGCCAGCAGTTTCGCAAGCGGGGGCTCCCAAGAGACCCAGTACTTC

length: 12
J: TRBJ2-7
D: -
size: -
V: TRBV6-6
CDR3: CASSSGTYEQYF
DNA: TGTGCCAGCAGTTCCGGGACTTACGAGCAGTACTTC

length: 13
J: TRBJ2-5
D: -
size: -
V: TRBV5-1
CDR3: CASSGGSQETQYF
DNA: TGCGCCAGCAGCGGGGGTTCACAAGAGACCCAGTACTTC

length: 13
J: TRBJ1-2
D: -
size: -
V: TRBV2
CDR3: CATRTGGPAPYTF
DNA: TGTGCCACACGTACGGGGGGTCCGGCACCCTACACCTTC

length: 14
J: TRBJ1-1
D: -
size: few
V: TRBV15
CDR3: CATSRGGSGAEAFF
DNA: TGTGCCACCAGCAGAGGAGGTTCGGGGGCTGAAGCTTTCTTT

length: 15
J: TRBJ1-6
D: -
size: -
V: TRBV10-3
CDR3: CAISDLGGEGSPLHF
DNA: TGTGCCATCAGTGACCTGGGTGGCGAAGGATCACCCCTCCACTTT

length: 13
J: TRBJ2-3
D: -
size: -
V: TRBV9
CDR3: CASSPIRTDTQYF
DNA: TGTGCCAGCAGCCCCATCCGCACAGATACGCAGTATTTT

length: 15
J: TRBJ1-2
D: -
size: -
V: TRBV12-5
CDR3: CASGFERGVSSGYTF
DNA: TGTGCTAGTGGTTTCGAGAGGGGGGTCAGCTCTGGCTACACCTTC

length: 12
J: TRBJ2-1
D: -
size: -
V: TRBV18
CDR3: CASSPGVNEQFF
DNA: TGTGCCAGCTCACCTGGGGTTAATGAGCAGTTCTTC

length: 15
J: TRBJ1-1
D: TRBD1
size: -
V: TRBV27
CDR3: CASTPLGTANTEAFF
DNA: TGTGCCAGCACCCCTCTCGGGACAGCGAACACTGAAGCTTTCTTT

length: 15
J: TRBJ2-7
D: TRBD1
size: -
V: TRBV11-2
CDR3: CASSSTTGLGYEQYF
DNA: TGTGCCAGCAGCTCGACGACAGGGTTGGGGTACGAGCAGTACTTC

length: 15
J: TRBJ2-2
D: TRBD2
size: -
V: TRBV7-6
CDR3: CASSLAGGPGGELFF
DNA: TGTGCCAGCAGCTTAGCGGGAGGGCCGGGCGGGGAGCTGTTTTTT

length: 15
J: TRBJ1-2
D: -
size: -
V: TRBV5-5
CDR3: CASSLRMAGGYGYTF
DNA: TGTGCCAGCAGCTTGAGGATGGCAGGAGGCTATGGCTACACCTTC

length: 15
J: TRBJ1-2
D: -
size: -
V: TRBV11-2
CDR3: CASTRPGRVNYGYTF
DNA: TGTGCCAGCACCCGGCCGGGCAGGGTGAACTATGGCTACACCTTC

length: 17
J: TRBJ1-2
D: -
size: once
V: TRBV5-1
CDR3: CASSLVGGPSSNYGYTF
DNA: TGCGCCAGCAGCTTGGTCGGGGGGCCGTCTTCTAACTATGGCTACACCTTC

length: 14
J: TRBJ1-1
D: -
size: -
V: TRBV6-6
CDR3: CASSYIRGATEAFF
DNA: TGTGCCAGCAGTTACATCAGGGGAGCCACTGAAGCTTTCTTT

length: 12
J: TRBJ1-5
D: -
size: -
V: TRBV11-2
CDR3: CASSHRGQPQHF
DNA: TGTGCCAGCAGCCATAGGGGGCAGCCCCAGCATTTT

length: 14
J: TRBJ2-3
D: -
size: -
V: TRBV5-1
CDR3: CASSLAGRRDTQYF
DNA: TGCGCCAGCAGCCTGGCGGGGCGTCGAGATACGCAGTATTTT

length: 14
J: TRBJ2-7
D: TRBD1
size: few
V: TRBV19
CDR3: CASSTGTATYEQYF
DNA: TGTGCCAGTAGTACCGGGACAGCCACCTACGAGCAGTACTTC

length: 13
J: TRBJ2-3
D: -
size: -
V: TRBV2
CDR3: CASSQQGPDTQYF
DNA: TGTGCCAGCAGCCAGCAGGGGCCAGATACGCAGTATTTT

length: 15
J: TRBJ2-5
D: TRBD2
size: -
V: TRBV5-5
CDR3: CASSLGWRERETQYF
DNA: TGTGCCAGCAGCTTGGGATGGCGGGAGAGGGAGACCCAGTACTTC

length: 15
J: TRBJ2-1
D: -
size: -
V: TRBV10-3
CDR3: CAISEWSGAFNEQFF
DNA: TGTGCCATCAGTGAGTGGTCAGGGGCATTCAATGAGCAGTTCTTC

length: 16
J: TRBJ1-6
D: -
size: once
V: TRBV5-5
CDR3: CASSLAGMDFNSPLHF
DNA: TGTGCCAGCAGCTTGGCCGGGATGGACTTTAATTCACCCCTCCACTTT

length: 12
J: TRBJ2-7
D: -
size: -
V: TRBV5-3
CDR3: CARSPGQGEQYF
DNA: TGTGCCAGAAGCCCGGGCCAGGGCGAGCAGTACTTC

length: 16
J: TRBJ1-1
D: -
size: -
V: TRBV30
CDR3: CAWRGYSTAGGTEAFF
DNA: TGTGCCTGGAGGGGTTATAGTACCGCCGGAGGCACTGAAGCTTTCTTT

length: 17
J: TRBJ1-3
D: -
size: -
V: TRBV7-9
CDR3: CASSSRGTPLRGNTIYF
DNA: TGTGCCAGCAGCTCGAGGGGGACACCGTTAAGGGGAAACACCATATATTTT

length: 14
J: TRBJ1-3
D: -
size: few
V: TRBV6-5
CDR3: CASRPRNSGNTIYF
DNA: TGTGCCAGCAGACCCCGCAACTCTGGAAACACCATATATTTT

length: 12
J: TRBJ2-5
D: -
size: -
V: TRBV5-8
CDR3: CASSLYQETQYF
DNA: TGTGCCAGCAGCTTATACCAAGAGACCCAGTACTTC

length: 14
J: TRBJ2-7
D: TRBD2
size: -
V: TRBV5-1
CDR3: CASSSGLAAYEQYF
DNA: TGCGCCAGCAGCTCGGGACTAGCGGCCTACGAGCAGTACTTC

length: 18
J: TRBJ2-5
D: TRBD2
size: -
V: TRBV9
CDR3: CASSVGPGTSGRVETQYF
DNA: TGTGCCAGCAGCGTAGGACCCGGAACTAGCGGGAGAGTGGAGACCCAGTACTTC

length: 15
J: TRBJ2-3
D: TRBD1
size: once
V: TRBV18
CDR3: CASSSDRVLTDTQYF
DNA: TGTGCCAGCTCCTCGGACAGGGTCCTCACAGATACGCAGTATTTT

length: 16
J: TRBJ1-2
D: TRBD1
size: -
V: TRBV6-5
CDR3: CASSYSPGQGEYGYTF
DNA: TGTGCCAGCAGTTACTCGCCGGGACAGGGGGAGTATGGCTACACCTTC